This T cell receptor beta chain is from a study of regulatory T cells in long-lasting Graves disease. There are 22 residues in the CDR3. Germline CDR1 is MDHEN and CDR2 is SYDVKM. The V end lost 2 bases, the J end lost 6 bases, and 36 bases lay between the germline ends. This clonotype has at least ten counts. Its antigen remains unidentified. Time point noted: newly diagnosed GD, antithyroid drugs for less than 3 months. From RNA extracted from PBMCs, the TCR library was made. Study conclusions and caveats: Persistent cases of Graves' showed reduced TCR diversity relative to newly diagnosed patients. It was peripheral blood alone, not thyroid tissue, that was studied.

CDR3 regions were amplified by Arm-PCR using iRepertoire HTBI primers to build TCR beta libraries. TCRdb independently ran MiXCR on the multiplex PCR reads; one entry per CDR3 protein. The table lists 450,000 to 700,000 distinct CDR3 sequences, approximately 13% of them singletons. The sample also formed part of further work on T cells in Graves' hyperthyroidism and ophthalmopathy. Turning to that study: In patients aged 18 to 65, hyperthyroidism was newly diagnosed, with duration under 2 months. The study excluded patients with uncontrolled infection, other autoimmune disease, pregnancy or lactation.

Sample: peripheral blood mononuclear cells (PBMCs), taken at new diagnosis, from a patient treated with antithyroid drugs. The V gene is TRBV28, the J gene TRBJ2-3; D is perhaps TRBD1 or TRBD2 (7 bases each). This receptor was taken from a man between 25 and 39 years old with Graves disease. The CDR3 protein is CASSLDREGTGLKASQRDTQYF. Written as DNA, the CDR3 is TGTGCCAGCAGTTTAGACAGGGAGGGAACGGGCCTAAAAGCTTCACAGAGGGATACGCAGTATTTT. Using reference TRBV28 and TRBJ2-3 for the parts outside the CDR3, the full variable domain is DVKVTQSSRYLVKRTGEKVFLECVQDMDHENMFWYRQDPGLGLRLIYFSYDVKMKEKGDIPEGYSVSREKKERFSLILESASTNQTSMYLCASSLDREGTGLKASQRDTQYFGPGTRLTVL.